This T cell receptor beta chain was sequenced in a study of human T cells and chemical hapten exposure. Study-wide context: Patients having alopecia areata, totalis or universalis were mostly female. How much TCR each sample yielded varied, mostly because pooled library volumes differed slightly.

Sample time point: patch test 1, 2 weeks after DPC sensitization. The treatment here: therapeutic diphenylcyclopropenone sensitization with weekly scalp DPC. TCRdb used MiXCR to reprocess the RACE reads, holding one entry per CDR3 protein. Here the sample spans 85,000 to 100,000 distinct CDR3 sequences, 9.5% to 15% being singletons. This clonotype turned up a few times. Its antigen remains unidentified. Notes on the study in general: It should be noted that donors had alopecia, so their immune response may differ from healthy people's.

The CDR3 has 15 amino acids. Germline V CDR1 and CDR2: SEHNR, FQNEAQ (reference sequence). Unmatched junction bases numbered 10, after V lost 6 bases and J lost 7 bases. The sequenced sample was whole blood, obtained in connection with sensitization to the hapten diphenylcyclopropenone (DPC). The V and J genes are TRBV7-9 and TRBJ2-5; 11 bases agree with TRBD2. This clonotype was obtained from a woman between 40 and 50 years old with alopecia areata. Some clones in this sample may be carry-over from other donors' samples. As DNA, the CDR3 is TGTGCCAGCAGATCGGGACTAGCGGAACCTGGGACCCAGTACTTC. This codes for CASRSGLAEPGTQYF.